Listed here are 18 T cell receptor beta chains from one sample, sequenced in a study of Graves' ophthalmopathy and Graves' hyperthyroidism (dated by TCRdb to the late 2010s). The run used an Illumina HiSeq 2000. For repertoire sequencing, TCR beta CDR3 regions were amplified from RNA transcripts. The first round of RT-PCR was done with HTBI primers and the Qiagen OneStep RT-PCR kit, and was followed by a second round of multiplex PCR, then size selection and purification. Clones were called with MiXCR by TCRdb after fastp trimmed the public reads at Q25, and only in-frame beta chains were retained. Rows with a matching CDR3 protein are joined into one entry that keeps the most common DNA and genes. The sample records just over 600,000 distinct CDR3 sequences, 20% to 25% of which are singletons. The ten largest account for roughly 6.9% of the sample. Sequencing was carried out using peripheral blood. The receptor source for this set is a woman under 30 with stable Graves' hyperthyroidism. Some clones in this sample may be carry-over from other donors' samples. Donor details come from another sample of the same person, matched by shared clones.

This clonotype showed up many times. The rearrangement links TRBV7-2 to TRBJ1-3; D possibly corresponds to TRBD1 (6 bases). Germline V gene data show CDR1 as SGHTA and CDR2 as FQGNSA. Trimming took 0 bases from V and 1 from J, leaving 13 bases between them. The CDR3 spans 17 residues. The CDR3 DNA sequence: TGTGCCAGCAGCTTAGCGCTTAACAGGGTTTCTGGAAACACCATATATTTT. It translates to CASSLALNRVSGNTIYF.

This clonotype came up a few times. CDR3 nucleotides: TGTGCCAGCTCAAAAATCCCAGAGACCCAGTACTTC. Translation gives CASSKIPETQYF. This chain joins TRBV18 and TRBJ2-5; D remains ambiguous. This CDR3 is built from 12 residues. Trimming removed 5 bases from V and 4 bases from J, with 8 bases in between. CDR1 is KGHSH and CDR2 is LQKENI in the germline V gene.

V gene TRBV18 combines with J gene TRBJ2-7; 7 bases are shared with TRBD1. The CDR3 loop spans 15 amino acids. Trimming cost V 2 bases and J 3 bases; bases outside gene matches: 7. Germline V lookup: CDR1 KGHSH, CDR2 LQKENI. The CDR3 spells CASSPIRQGVYEQYF. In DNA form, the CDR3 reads TGTGCCAGCTCACCAATAAGGCAGGGGGTCTACGAGCAGTACTTC. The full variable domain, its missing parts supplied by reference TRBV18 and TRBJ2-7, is NAGVMQNPRHLVRRRGQEARLRCSPMKGHSHVYWYRQLPEEGLKFMVYLQKENIIDESGMPKERFSAEFPKEGPSILRIQQVVRGDSAAYFCASSPIRQGVYEQYFGPGTRLTVT.

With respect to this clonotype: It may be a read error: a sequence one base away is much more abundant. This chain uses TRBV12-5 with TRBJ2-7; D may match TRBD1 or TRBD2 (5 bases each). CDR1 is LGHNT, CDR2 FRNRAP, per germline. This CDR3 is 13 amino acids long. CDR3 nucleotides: TGTGCTAGTGGTTTGGCAGGGACCCACGAGCAGTGCTTC. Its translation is CASGLAGTHEQCF.

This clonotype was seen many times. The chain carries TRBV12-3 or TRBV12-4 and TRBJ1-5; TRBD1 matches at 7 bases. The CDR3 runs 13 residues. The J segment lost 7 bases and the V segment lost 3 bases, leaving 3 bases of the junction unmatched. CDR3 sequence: CASSFTGAQPQHF. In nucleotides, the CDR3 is TGTGCCAGCAGTTTCACAGGGGCCCAGCCCCAGCATTTT.

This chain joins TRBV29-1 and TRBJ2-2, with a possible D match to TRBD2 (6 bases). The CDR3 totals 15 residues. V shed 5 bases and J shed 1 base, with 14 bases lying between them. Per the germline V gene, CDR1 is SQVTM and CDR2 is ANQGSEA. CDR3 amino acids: CSVLLAEMNTGELFF. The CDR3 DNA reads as TGCAGCGTTCTTTTAGCGGAAATGAACACCGGGGAGCTGTTTTTT.

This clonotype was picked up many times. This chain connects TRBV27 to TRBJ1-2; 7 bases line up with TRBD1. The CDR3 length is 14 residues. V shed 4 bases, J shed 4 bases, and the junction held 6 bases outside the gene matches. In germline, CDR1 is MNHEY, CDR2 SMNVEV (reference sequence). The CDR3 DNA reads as TGTGCCAGCAGTTCACAAGACAGGGTCTATGGCTACACCTTC. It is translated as CASSSQDRVYGYTF.

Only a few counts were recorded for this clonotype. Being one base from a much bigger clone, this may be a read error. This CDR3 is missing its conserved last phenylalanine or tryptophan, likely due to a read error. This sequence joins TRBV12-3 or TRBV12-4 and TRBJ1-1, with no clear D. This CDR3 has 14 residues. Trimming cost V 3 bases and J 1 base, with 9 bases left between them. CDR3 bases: TGTGCCAGCAGTTTGGCCAGACCGAACACTGAAGCTTTCTAT. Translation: CASSLARPNTEAFY.

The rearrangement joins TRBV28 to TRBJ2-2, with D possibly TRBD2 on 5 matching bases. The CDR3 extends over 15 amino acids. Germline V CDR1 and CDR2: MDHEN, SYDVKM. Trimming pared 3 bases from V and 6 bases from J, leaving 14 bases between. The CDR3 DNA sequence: TGTGCCAGCAGTTTCTATGGGAGTATGGCCGGGGAGCTGTTTTTT. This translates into CASSFYGSMAGELFF.

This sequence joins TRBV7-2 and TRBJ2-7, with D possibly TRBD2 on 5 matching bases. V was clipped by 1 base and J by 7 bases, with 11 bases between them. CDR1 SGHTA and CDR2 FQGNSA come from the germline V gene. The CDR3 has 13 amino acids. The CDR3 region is CASSLGTLKEQYF. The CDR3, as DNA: TGTGCCAGCAGCTTAGGGACTCTAAAGGAGCAGTACTTC.

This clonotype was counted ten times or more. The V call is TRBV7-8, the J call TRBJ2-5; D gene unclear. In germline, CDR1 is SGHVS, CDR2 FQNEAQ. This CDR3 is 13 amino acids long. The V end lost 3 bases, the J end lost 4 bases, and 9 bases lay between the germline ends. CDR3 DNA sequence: TGTGCCAGCAGCTTGAGTCAAGCAGAGACCCAGTACTTC. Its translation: CASSLSQAETQYF.

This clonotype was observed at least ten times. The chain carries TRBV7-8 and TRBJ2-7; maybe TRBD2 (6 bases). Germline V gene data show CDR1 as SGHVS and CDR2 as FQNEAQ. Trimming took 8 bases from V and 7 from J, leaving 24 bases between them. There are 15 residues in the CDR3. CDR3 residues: CASSTEGAGRREQYF. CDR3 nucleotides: TGTGCCAGCTCGACAGAAGGGGCGGGGCGTCGGGAGCAGTACTTC.

CDR3 residues: CSARAGTNYEQYF. CDR3 nucleotide sequence: TGCAGTGCTAGGGCCGGGACCAACTACGAGCAGTACTTC. The V call is TRBV20-1, the J call TRBJ2-7, with D perhaps given as TRBD1 or TRBD2 (5 bases each). Germline-derived CDR1 and CDR2 are DFQATT and SNEGSKA (reference sequence). V was shortened by 3 bases and J by 3 bases, with 12 bases between the two germline ends. The CDR3 is 13 residues long.

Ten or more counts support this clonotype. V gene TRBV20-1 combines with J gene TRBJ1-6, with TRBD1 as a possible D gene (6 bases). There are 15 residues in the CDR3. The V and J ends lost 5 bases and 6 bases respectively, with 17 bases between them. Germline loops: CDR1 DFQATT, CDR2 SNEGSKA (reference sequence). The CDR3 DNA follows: TGCAGTGCTCCAACTTTGGGGGCGGGTAATTCACCCCTCCACTTT. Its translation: CSAPTLGAGNSPLHF.

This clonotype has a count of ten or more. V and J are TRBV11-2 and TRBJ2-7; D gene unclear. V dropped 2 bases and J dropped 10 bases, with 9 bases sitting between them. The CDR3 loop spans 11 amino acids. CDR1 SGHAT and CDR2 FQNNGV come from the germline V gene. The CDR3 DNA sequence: TGTGCCAGCAGCTTACCTCCTACTCAGTACTTC. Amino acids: CASSLPPTQYF.

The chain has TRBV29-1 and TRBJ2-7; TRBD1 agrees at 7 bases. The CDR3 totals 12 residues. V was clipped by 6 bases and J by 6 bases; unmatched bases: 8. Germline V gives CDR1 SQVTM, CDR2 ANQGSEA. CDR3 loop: CSVYRGTGEQYF. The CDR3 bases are TGCAGCGTCTACAGGGGTACGGGCGAGCAGTACTTC.

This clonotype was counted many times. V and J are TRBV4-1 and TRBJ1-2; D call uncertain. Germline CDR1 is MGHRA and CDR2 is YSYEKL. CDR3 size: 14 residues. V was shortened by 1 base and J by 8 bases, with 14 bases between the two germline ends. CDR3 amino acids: CASSQADVTGGYTF. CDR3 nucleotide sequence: TGCGCCAGCAGCCAAGCGGACGTTACGGGCGGCTACACCTTC.

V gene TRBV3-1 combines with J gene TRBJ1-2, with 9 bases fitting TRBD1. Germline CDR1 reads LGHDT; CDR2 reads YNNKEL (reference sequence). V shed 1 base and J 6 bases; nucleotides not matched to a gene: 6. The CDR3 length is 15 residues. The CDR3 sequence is CASSQGSGTGNGYTF. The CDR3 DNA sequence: TGTGCCAGCAGCCAAGGGTCCGGGACAGGGAATGGCTACACCTTC.